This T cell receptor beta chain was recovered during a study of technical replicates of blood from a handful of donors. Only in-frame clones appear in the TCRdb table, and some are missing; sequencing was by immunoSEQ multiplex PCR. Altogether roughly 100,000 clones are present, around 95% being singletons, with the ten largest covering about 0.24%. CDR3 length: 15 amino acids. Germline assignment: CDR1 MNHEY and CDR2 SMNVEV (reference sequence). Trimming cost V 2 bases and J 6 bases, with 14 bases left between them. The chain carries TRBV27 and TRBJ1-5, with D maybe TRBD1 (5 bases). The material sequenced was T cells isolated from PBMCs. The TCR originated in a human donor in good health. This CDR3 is CASSLNGGEGQPQHF. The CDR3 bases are TGTGCCAGCAGTTTAAATGGGGGGGAGGGTCAGCCCCAGCATTTT.